The rows below give T cell receptor beta chains drawn from one sample of a study of beta chain features in type 1 diabetes. Profiled with immunoSEQ multiplex PCR; TCRdb holds only in-frame clones, not every one. The sample lists 300,000 to 400,000 clones; roughly 12% were seen once. What was sequenced was naive CD4+ T cells from blood. The receptors were sampled from a woman aged 18-29 years with type 1 diabetes. Each CDR3 is given with its conserved first and last residue. Each record gives: J gene, clone size, D gene, V gene, CDR3 length, CDR3 protein, CDR3 DNA. The D gene is left open where the match is weak. A clone size is listed for some rows: how often the clone was seen (once, few, many), or a class if it is expanded.

TRBJ1-4 NA TRBD1 TRBV29-1 14 CSVAPGTGGEKLFF TGCAGCGTTGCCCCCGGGACAGGGGGCGAAAAACTGTTTTTT
TRBJ2-3 few NA TRBV7-2 16 CASSPLRLVSTDTQYF TGTGCCAGCAGCCCCCTTCGTCTAGTAAGCACAGATACGCAGTATTTT
TRBJ2-2 few TRBD2 TRBV5-1 18 CASSLDPGTIRNTGELFF TGCGCCAGCAGCTTGGACCCTGGGACTATCCGGAACACCGGGGAGCTGTTTTTT
TRBJ2-3 few TRBD1 TRBV6-6 14 CASSRQGTTDTQYF TGTGCCAGCAGTCGACAGGGGACCACAGATACGCAGTATTTT
TRBJ2-3 NA NA TRBV7-9 19 CASSLLGLLADNRADTQYF TGTGCCAGCAGCTTATTGGGCCTACTAGCCGATAATCGTGCAGATACGCAGTATTTT
TRBJ2-3 few TRBD2 TRBV9 15 CASSVFAGESDTQYF TGTGCCAGCAGCGTCTTTGCGGGAGAGTCAGATACGCAGTATTTT
TRBJ2-7 few TRBD2 TRBV25-1 12 CATASGSYEQYF TGTGCCACCGCTAGCGGCTCCTACGAGCAGTACTTC
TRBJ1-2 NA NA TRBV28 14 CASSRRLEGYGYTF TGTGCCAGCAGTCGGAGACTGGAGGGGTATGGCTACACCTTC
TRBJ2-7 NA NA TRBV5-4 15 CASSLITQATYEQYF TGTGCCAGCAGCTTAATAACACAGGCCACCTACGAGCAGTACTTC
TRBJ2-1 few TRBD2 TRBV4-3 20 CASSQLGSPRLAGVLNEQFF TGCGCCAGCAGCCAACTCGGTAGCCCTCGACTAGCGGGAGTCCTCAATGAGCAGTTCTTC
TRBJ2-1 few NA TRBV2 10 CASSVQEQFF TGTGCCAGCAGTGTCCAAGAGCAGTTCTTC
TRBJ2-2 few TRBD1 TRBV6-6 16 CASKKEGQMNTGELFF TGTGCCAGCAAAAAAGAGGGACAGATGAACACCGGGGAGCTGTTTTTT
TRBJ2-5 NA TRBD2 TRBV4-1 18 CASRQRHTVAGVRETQYF TGCGCCAGCAGGCAACGACATACGGTAGCGGGAGTTCGAGAGACCCAGTACTTC
TRBJ1-2 NA TRBD1 TRBV7-2 13 CASSLGTGNGYTF TGTGCCAGCAGCTTAGGGACAGGGAATGGCTACACCTTC
TRBJ2-3 few NA TRBV9 12 CASKREADTQYF TGTGCCAGCAAAAGGGAGGCGGATACGCAGTATTTT
TRBJ2-1 few TRBD2 TRBV12-5 19 CASGLVQGTSGSSYNEQFF TGTGCTAGTGGTTTGGTACAAGGGACTAGCGGGAGCTCCTACAATGAGCAGTTCTTC
TRBJ2-7 NA TRBD1 TRBV6-6 15 CASRAGTGGSYEQYF TGTGCCAGCAGGGCCGGGACAGGGGGCTCCTACGAGCAGTACTTC
TRBJ2-5 NA NA TRBV5-1 14 CASRQAVLQETQYF TGCGCCAGCAGACAGGCGGTACTTCAAGAGACCCAGTACTTC
TRBJ2-7 NA NA TRBV18 11 CASSPNYEQYF TGTGCCAGCTCGCCTAACTACGAGCAGTACTTC
TRBJ2-1 few NA TRBV28 14 CAIRGPGAGWEQFF TGTGCCATTAGGGGTCCGGGAGCTGGGTGGGAGCAGTTCTTC
TRBJ2-1 few TRBD1 TRBV7-9 14 CASSPWDRGDEQFF TGTGCCAGCAGCCCTTGGGACAGGGGTGATGAGCAGTTCTTC
TRBJ2-5 NA NA TRBV6-1 16 CASSDRIRTGQETQYF TGTGCCAGCAGTGATCGGATACGGACGGGGCAAGAGACCCAGTACTTC
TRBJ2-2 NA TRBD1 TRBV2 15 CASSFDRGNTGELFF TGTGCCAGCAGTTTCGACAGGGGAAACACCGGGGAGCTGTTTTTT
TRBJ2-1 few TRBD1 TRBV15 16 CATSRDHRDRANEQFF TGTGCCACCAGCAGAGATCACCGGGACAGGGCGAATGAGCAGTTCTTC
TRBJ2-2 few NA TRBV7-2 14 CASSPWELAGELFF TGTGCCAGCTCCCCCTGGGAGTTGGCCGGGGAGCTGTTTTTT
TRBJ2-1 NA NA TRBV4-1 14 CASSHIGRGNEQFF TGCGCCAGCAGCCATATAGGCAGGGGCAATGAGCAGTTCTTC
TRBJ1-1 few NA TRBV28 14 CASNDDNGRAEAFF TGTGCCAGCAATGATGACAATGGTCGCGCGGAAGCTTTCTTT
TRBJ1-2 NA NA TRBV25-1 11 CASSEIDGYTF TGTGCCAGCAGTGAAATCGATGGCTACACCTTC
TRBJ1-1 NA NA TRBV7-2 14 CASSLAPSGTEAFF TGTGCCAGCAGCTTAGCCCCGTCAGGAACTGAAGCTTTCTTT
TRBJ1-4 NA TRBD1 TRBV5-6 15 CASSEPGQTNEKLFF TGTGCCAGCAGCGAACCGGGACAGACTAATGAAAAACTGTTTTTT
TRBJ2-6 NA NA TRBV28 19 CASSPPGGGALSGANVLTF TGTGCCAGCAGTCCTCCTGGCGGGGGCGCCCTCTCTGGGGCCAACGTCCTGACTTTC